This TCR beta chain was identified during a study of T cells in narcolepsy. Study context: Healthy controls were enrolled alongside patients with narcolepsy type 1 or type 2.

The repertoire was sequenced with immunoSEQ multiplex PCR; TCRdb's copy has only in-frame clones and lacks some. The repertoire holds tens of thousands of clones, with 55% to 65% as singletons. CDR1 and CDR2 from the germline V gene are SGHRS and YFSETQ. The CDR3 contains 12 residues. V was clipped by 3 bases and J by 11 bases, with 15 bases between them. Whole-study findings and limits: No autoreactive T cell clone sequences appeared in some memory CD4+ repertoires. Blood of same and different patients, but not healthy controls, reportedly held recurring autoreactive clonotypes. Same-patient CSF and blood CD4+ T cell clonotypes included HCRT-specific and TRIB2-specific autoreactive ones.

This clone has just a few counts. Its specificity is not known. The receptor comes from a human donor in good health. The gene calls are TRBV5-1 and TRBJ2-7, with D perhaps being TRBD1 or TRBD2 (5 bases each). The specimen was memory (CD45RA-) CD4+ T cells from blood. CDR3 loop: CASSSEGRAEYF. The CDR3 DNA follows: TGCGCCAGCAGCTCCGAGGGACGGGCCGAGTACTTC. Full variable domain (outside the CDR3, taken from reference TRBV5-1 and TRBJ2-7): KAGVTQTPRYLIKTRGQQVTLSCSPISGHRSVSWYQQTPGQGLQFLFEYFSETQRNKGNFPGRFSGRQFSNSRSEMNVSTLELGDSALYLCASSSEGRAEYFGPGTRLTVT.